This entry concerns a single TCR beta chain. What it binds is unknown. The sample comes from a study of cytomegalovirus exposure and HLA in healthy donors. Findings and limits, study-wide: Rare TCR sequences dominated, though some public TCRs recurred in many donors. In vitro, a few CMV-associated chains proved specific for CMV antigens.

Here immunoSEQ multiplex PCR was the method, and the copy in TCRdb shows in-frame clones only, minus some. The data contain 100,000 to 150,000 clones, roughly 87% of them seen just once; the ten biggest clones take up more than 1%. V was shortened by 3 bases and J by 3 bases, with 13 bases between the two germline ends. CDR1 and CDR2 (germline): LNHDA, SQIVND (reference sequence). The CDR3 has 15 residues. Separate from the roughly 630-subject first cohort was the approximately 110-subject validation cohort, to which the donors belonged. The chain carries TRBV19 and TRBJ2-3, with a tentative D call TRBD2 (7 bases). This receptor was identified in a woman between 18 and 29 years old in good health and CMV-seronegative. Material for sequencing was PBMCs. The CDR3 coding sequence is TGTGCCAGTAGTATCGGGGGGCGGGTAACAGATACGCAGTATTTT. Translation gives CASSIGGRVTDTQYF.